This entry concerns a single T cell receptor (beta chain). What it binds is not known. The data stem from a study of blood T cells in healthy people across ages. Study findings and constraints: Long-lived and aged donors differed, with more naive CD4+ cells and higher diversity in the long-lived. Researchers report that TCR beta diversity correlated strongly with naive T cell percentage. It was not possible, with unsorted PBMCs, to conclusively compare naive and antigen-experienced cells.

Donors gave 8.5 to 10 milliliters of peripheral blood apiece. Primed by a sample-barcoded 5' primer and a J-beta primer mix, a second PCR proceeded for about 7 to 11 cycles. Via MiXCR, TCRdb re-called the 5' RACE reads, giving one row per CDR3 protein. Of hundreds of thousands of distinct CDR3 sequences listed, around 45% are singletons. CDR1 and CDR2 from the germline V gene are MNHEY and SMNVEV (reference sequence). The CDR3 consists of 15 residues. With 6 bases removed from V and 3 bases from J, the gap between germline ends came to 18 bases. The clonotype comes from a man aged 60 to 69 in good health. The sequenced material came from blood. This chain uses TRBV27 with TRBJ2-7, with D unclear. The chain's CDR3 is CASRHLLGTNYEQYF. The DNA of the CDR3 is TGTGCCAGCAGACATCTTTTGGGCACTAACTACGAGCAGTACTTC.